This T cell receptor beta chain was sequenced in a study of pediatric ulcerative colitis. Sequencing used immunoSEQ multiplex PCR; TCRdb keeps in-frame clones, though not all of them. Of approximately 38,000 clones listed, around 75% were seen once; the top ten hold about 9.1%. Rectal tissue came from one to two pinch biopsies taken at colonoscopy. The CDR3 length is 13 residues. Per the germline V gene, CDR1 is MNHEY and CDR2 is SMNVEV (reference sequence). Trimming stripped 6 bases from V and 2 bases from J, with 10 bases between. The chain links TRBV27 to TRBJ1-2, with a tentative D call TRBD1 (5 bases). The source material was gut tissue. This receptor was identified in a boy under 18 with severe ulcerative colitis. The CDR3 here is CASRPPGNYGYTF. CDR3 bases: TGTGCCAGCAGACCCCCAGGGAACTATGGCTACACCTTC.